These T cell receptor beta chains were read from a single sample in a study of Ad26.COV2.S vaccination and SARS-CoV-2 variants. TCRdb keeps only in-frame clones here, not all; method: immunoSEQ multiplex PCR. The sample holds more than 300,000 clones, around four fifths seen once. Sequenced here: peripheral blood, sampled in a trial of Ad26.COV2.S vaccine versus placebo. Receptors originate from a person aged 18 to 65 who received the Ad26.COV2.S COVID-19 vaccine or a placebo. Both conserved end residues are part of each CDR3. Fields, in order: V gene, D gene, J gene, clone size, CDR3 DNA, CDR3 protein. A D gene is named only where the DNA matches it firmly. For some rows the clone size is stated as once, few or many, or as a class when expanded; others skip it.

TRBV6-6	TRBD1	TRBJ1-2	once	TGTGCCAGCAGTCGACTCGGGACAGGGGAAAGAAACTATGGCTACACCTTC	CASSRLGTGERNYGYTF
TRBV24-1	-	TRBJ2-1	-	TGTGCCACCAGTACGGGACTGGGAATCAATGAGCAGTTCTTC	CATSTGLGINEQFF
TRBV7-9	-	TRBJ2-3	-	TGTGCCAGCAGGTTGGGTAGCCGATATACGCAGTATTTT	CASRLGSRYTQYF
TRBV5-6	-	TRBJ1-1	-	TGTGCCAGCAGCTTGTGGGGGGGCGCAGGAGACGTTTTT	CASSLWGGAGDVF
TRBV5-1	TRBD1	TRBJ2-5	-	TGCGCCAGCAGCTTGGAGGGGGCCGGGGAGACCCAGTACTTC	CASSLEGAGETQYF
TRBV10-3	TRBD2	TRBJ2-3	-	TGTGCCATCAGCCTAGCGGGGGCCACGGATACGCAGTATTTT	CAISLAGATDTQYF
TRBV7-9	-	TRBJ2-6	-	TGTGCCAGCAGCTTAGCGCCAGGGACCTCTGGGGCCAACGTCCTGACTTTC	CASSLAPGTSGANVLTF
TRBV5-1	TRBD2	TRBJ2-7	-	TGCGCCAGCAGTCTAGCGGGGGGAACCTACGAGCAGTACTTC	CASSLAGGTYEQYF
TRBV14	TRBD2	TRBJ2-5	-	TGTGCCAGCAGCCAATGGCGGGGGGGCGGCGAGACCCAGTACTTC	CASSQWRGGGETQYF
TRBV7-8	-	TRBJ1-5	-	TGTGCCAGCAGCACATCAGGGACCAGCAATCAGCCCCAGCATTTT	CASSTSGTSNQPQHF
TRBV18	-	TRBJ1-1	-	TGTGCCAGCTCACCACGGAGGGGTAGCACTGAAGCTTTCTTT	CASSPRRGSTEAFF
TRBV10-3	-	TRBJ1-6	-	TGTGCCATCAGTGAGTCAGATGGGGACTCCTATAATTCACCCCTCCACTTT	CAISESDGDSYNSPLHF
TRBV11-1	TRBD2	TRBJ2-3	-	TGTGCCAGCAGCTTGACTAGCGGGGCAGATACGCAGTATTTT	CASSLTSGADTQYF
TRBV6-1	-	TRBJ2-7	once	TGTGCCAGCAGTGAAGTCGACGGGCAGGGGGGAATCAGGGAGCAGTACTTC	CASSEVDGQGGIREQYF
TRBV9	TRBD2	TRBJ2-7	many	TGTGCCAGCAGCGTAGGTCCAGCGGGGGGGATGAACGAGCAGTACTTC	CASSVGPAGGMNEQYF
TRBV5-3	-	TRBJ1-1	-	TGTGCCAGAAGCATCCGGGACGGCAGAATGAACACTGAAGCTTTCTTT	CARSIRDGRMNTEAFF
TRBV11-2	TRBD1	TRBJ2-7	-	TGTGCCAGCAGCACCCGGACAGGGCAGTACGAGCAGTACTTC	CASSTRTGQYEQYF
TRBV2	TRBD1	TRBJ2-7	-	TGTGCCAGCAGTTCTGACAGGGGGAAGGAGCAGTACTTC	CASSSDRGKEQYF
TRBV28	TRBD1	TRBJ1-1	-	TGTGCCAGCAGTGACCAGGACAGGGGGATCACTGAAGCTTTCTTT	CASSDQDRGITEAFF
TRBV6-5	-	TRBJ1-5	-	TGTGCCAGCTTATCGAGTAGCAATCAGCCCCAGCATTTT	CASLSSSNQPQHF
TRBV5-1	-	TRBJ1-6	-	TGCGCCAGCAGCCCGCGGGAGGGGAATTCACCCCTCCACTTT	CASSPREGNSPLHF
TRBV3-1/TRBV3-2	-	TRBJ1-2	-	TGTGCCAGCAGCCAAGGACGAGGACACTTTTATGGCTACACCTTC	CASSQGRGHFYGYTF
TRBV5-1	-	TRBJ1-3	-	TGCGCCAGCAGCTTGGGGGTCCTAAGCTCTGGAAACACCATATATTTT	CASSLGVLSSGNTIYF
TRBV5-6	-	TRBJ1-2	-	TGTGCCAGCAGCCAAACAGGAAATGGCTACACCTTC	CASSQTGNGYTF
TRBV7-2	TRBD2	TRBJ2-3	-	TGTGCCAGCAGCCCCGGTGGGAGGGACACAGATACGCAGTATTTT	CASSPGGRDTDTQYF
TRBV3-1/TRBV3-2	TRBD1	TRBJ1-5	-	TGTGCCAGCAGCCGGGACAGCTATCAGCCCCAGCATTTT	CASSRDSYQPQHF
TRBV12-5	-	TRBJ1-5	-	TGTGCTAGTGGTTTAGGGGGTTCTGGTCAGCCCCAGCATTTT	CASGLGGSGQPQHF
TRBV4-1	-	TRBJ2-7	-	TGCGCCAGCAGCCCAAGGCCTCACTACGAGCAGTACTTC	CASSPRPHYEQYF
TRBV28	-	TRBJ2-1	-	TGTGCCAGCAGTGCCCTTAGTGAGAACAATGAGCAGTTCTTC	CASSALSENNEQFF
TRBV23-1	-	TRBJ2-1	once	TGCGCCAGCATAGGCAGGGTATACAATGAGCAGTTCTTC	CASIGRVYNEQFF
TRBV3-1/TRBV3-2	-	TRBJ2-3	-	TGTGCCAGCAGGCAGGGGGGAACAGATACGCAGTATTTT	CASRQGGTDTQYF
TRBV29-1	-	TRBJ1-4	-	TGCAGCGTTGAAGAAGGCGGAGGGAATGAAAAACTGTTTTTT	CSVEEGGGNEKLFF
TRBV6-6	-	TRBJ2-3	-	TGTGCCAGCACCCTCATAAGCACAGATACGCAGTATTTT	CASTLISTDTQYF
TRBV11-2	-	TRBJ2-3	-	TGTGCCAGCTCTATAACAGGGGATACGCAGTATTTT	CASSITGDTQYF
TRBV7-3	-	TRBJ1-6	-	TGTGCCAGCAGTCGAGCTTATAATTCACCCCTCCACTTT	CASSRAYNSPLHF
TRBV7-6	TRBD1	TRBJ1-5	-	TGTGCCAGCAGCTTAAGGCGAGACAGGGGGTTTCAGCCCCAGCATTTT	CASSLRRDRGFQPQHF
TRBV19	TRBD2	TRBJ2-7	-	TGTGCCAGTAGTATAGGTGGGACTAGCGAGCAGTACTTC	CASSIGGTSEQYF
TRBV30	-	TRBJ1-1	-	TGTGCCTGGAGTGTTAATACTGAAGCTTTCTTT	CAWSVNTEAFF
TRBV2	TRBD1	TRBJ1-5	once	TGTGCCAGCAGTGAAGCGGGGACAGGCTATAGCAATCAGCCCCAGCATTTT	CASSEAGTGYSNQPQHF
TRBV5-1	-	TRBJ2-2	-	TGCGCCAGCTTTAGGGGGGAGAAAACCGGGGAGCTGTTTTTT	CASFRGEKTGELFF
TRBV5-1	-	TRBJ1-2	-	TGCGCCAGCAGCCCACCTAGCGGTGGTAGCTATGGCTACACCTTC	CASSPPSGGSYGYTF
TRBV7-3	-	TRBJ2-2	-	TGTGCCAGCAGCTCCAGACAGGGAGGGACCGGGGAGCTGTTTTTT	CASSSRQGGTGELFF
TRBV5-1	-	TRBJ2-3	-	TGCGCCAGCAGCTTGGGTATATCAGATACGCAGTATTTT	CASSLGISDTQYF
TRBV20-1	TRBD2	TRBJ2-4	-	TGCAGTGCTAGTGGGGGACTAGCGGGGAGGAGAGCCAAAAACATTCAGTACTTC	CSASGGLAGRRAKNIQYF
TRBV7-2	TRBD2	TRBJ2-5	-	TGTGCCAGCAGCTTAGTTAGCGGGGGGCTGTCAGTGGGCCAGTACTTC	CASSLVSGGLSVGQYF
TRBV7-2	TRBD2	TRBJ2-5	-	TGTGCCAGCAGCGCAGGACTAGCGGGACAAGAGACCCAGTACTTC	CASSAGLAGQETQYF
TRBV28	-	TRBJ2-6	-	TGTGCCAGCAGTCCGGGGGCCTTTTCTGGGGCCAACGTCCTGACTTTC	CASSPGAFSGANVLTF
TRBV11-3	-	TRBJ2-7	once	TGTGCCAGCAGCTCCCGCCACGAGCAGTACTTC	CASSSRHEQYF
TRBV19	-	TRBJ1-5	-	TGTGCCAGTAGTGCGACTACCTTGGCGAGACAGCCCCAGCATTTT	CASSATTLARQPQHF